This T cell receptor beta chain appears in the sequencing data of a study of blood T cell repertoires in COVID-19. Study-level background: Sample material is recorded as cDNA or gDNA derived from T cells, B-cell-depleted T cells, or PBMCs.

The CDR3 consists of 14 residues. Libraries were prepared by immunoSEQ multiplex PCR; TCRdb keeps only in-frame clonotypes and omits some of them. Of some 210,000 clones detected, approximately 78% appear once; the ten largest clones hold approximately 12%. The receptor's source is a woman between 40 and 55 years old with acute or convalescent COVID-19. Sequences were obtained from peripheral blood. The rearrangement uses TRBV21-1 and TRBJ2-7; the tabulated D call, TRBD1, remains unverified against the DNA. TRBV21-1 is designated a pseudogene. The CDR3 DNA reads as TGTGCCAGCGTACAGGGGGCTCACTCCTACGAGCAGTACTTC. Translated, it gives CASVQGAHSYEQYF.